A single sample gave rise to the 18 T cell receptor beta chains below, sequenced in a study of blood T cell repertoires in COVID-19. The assay was immunoSEQ multiplex PCR, and TCRdb's table has in-frame clones only and misses some. The table includes about 190,000 clones, roughly 83% detected once. Sequenced: PBMCs or T cells enriched from blood (not recorded which). The receptors were gathered from a woman aged 30 to 39 who had recovered from COVID-19.

The chain joins TRBV9 to TRBJ1-4; tentatively, D is TRBD1 (5 bases). Deletions cut 3 bases from V and 7 bases from J, with 19 bases between. Germline V gene data show CDR1 as SGDLS and CDR2 as YYNGEE. This CDR3 contains 16 residues. The CDR3 sequence: CASSDPAAGLAEKLFF. The DNA for the CDR3 is TGTGCCAGCAGCGACCCCGCTGCAGGGTTAGCTGAAAAACTGTTTTTT.

V usage is TRBV7-9 and J usage is TRBJ1-5; D possibly corresponds to TRBD1 (5 bases). The germline CDR1 and CDR2 sequences are SEHNR and FQNEAQ (reference sequence). Trimming took 5 bases from V and 1 from J, leaving 12 bases between them. This CDR3 has 15 residues. The CDR3: CASSPGTGSNQPQHF. CDR3 DNA: TGTGCCAGCAGCCCTGGGACTGGGAGCAATCAGCCCCAGCATTTT.

The count of this clone is one. The V call is TRBV20-1, the J call TRBJ2-7, with D maybe TRBD1 (6 bases). This CDR3 has 12 residues. With 3 bases removed from V and 6 bases from J, the gap between germline ends came to 12 bases. Germline-derived CDR1 and CDR2 are DFQATT and SNEGSKA (reference sequence). The CDR3: CSASRRGGEQYF. CDR3 sequence (DNA): TGCAGTGCTAGTCGCAGGGGCGGCGAGCAGTACTTC.

The chain joins TRBV28 to TRBJ1-1; D unclear. The CDR3 is 14 residues long. Germline values: CDR1 MDHEN, CDR2 SYDVKM. Trimming stripped 6 bases from V and 1 base from J, with 12 bases between. In nucleotides, the CDR3 is TGTGCCAGCAGCCTAATCAACGGGAACACTGAAGCTTTCTTT. Translation gives CASSLINGNTEAFF.

This clone was found once. CDR3 sequence: CASSRMGTGGETQYF. The CDR3 nucleotides read TGTGCCAGCAGCAGAATGGGGACAGGGGGAGAGACCCAGTACTTC. The rearrangement uses TRBV28 and TRBJ2-5, with 11 bases identical to TRBD1. CDR1 MDHEN and CDR2 SYDVKM come from the germline V gene. This CDR3 comprises 15 residues. The trim removed 6 bases at V and 4 bases at J, leaving 7 bases unmatched.

The chain couples TRBV11-2 to TRBJ2-7; TRBD1 is a possible D gene (5 bases). Germline V CDR1 and CDR2: SGHAT, FQNNGV. V lost 2 bases and J 2 bases, leaving 10 bases between the germline ends. The CDR3 totals 14 residues. CDR3 residues: CASSLRQGTYEQYF. The CDR3 nucleotides are TGTGCCAGCAGCTTACGTCAGGGAACCTACGAGCAGTACTTC.

The rearrangement links TRBV2 to TRBJ1-2; 8 bases align to TRBD1. The CDR3 has 14 residues. J lost 4 bases, V lost 7 bases, and 8 bases had no gene match. Germline V lookup: CDR1 SNHLY, CDR2 FYNNEI. The CDR3 DNA reads as TGTGCCAGCACCGGACAGGGAGGGAGCTATGGCTACACCTTC. Protein sequence: CASTGQGGSYGYTF.

The CDR3 spells CALTLSSVLGYEQYF. The DNA of the CDR3 is TGTGCCTTAACTCTCTCGTCCGTTCTTGGCTACGAGCAGTACTTC. The chain combines TRBV6-5 with TRBJ2-7; D not resolved. V was pared by 11 bases and J by 3 bases, with 23 bases between. This CDR3 contains 15 residues. Per germline, CDR1 MNHEY and CDR2 SVGAGI.

This chain joins TRBV2 and TRBJ1-3; TRBD1 matches at 7 bases. The CDR3 is 15 amino acids. Germline CDR1 SNHLY, CDR2 FYNNEI. Germline trimming cut 0 bases from V and 4 bases from J; bases unmatched to any gene: 3. The CDR3 spells CASSEARGPGNTIYF. In nucleotides, the CDR3 is TGTGCCAGCAGTGAAGCTAGGGGGCCGGGAAACACCATATATTTT.

The chain couples TRBV6-1 to TRBJ2-3; D gene ambiguous. There are 12 residues in the CDR3. The germline V gene encodes CDR1 MNHNS and CDR2 SASEGT. Trimming took off 3 bases at V and 6 bases at J, with 7 bases between the two ends. The CDR3 here is CASSEPRDTQYF. CDR3 nucleotides: TGTGCCAGCAGTGAGCCTAGGGATACGCAGTATTTT.

J is TRBJ2-5 and V is TRBV7-6; tentatively, D is TRBD1 (5 bases). Trimming cost V 5 bases and J 14 bases, with 15 bases left between them. This CDR3 contains 11 residues. The germline V gene encodes CDR1 SGHVS and CDR2 FNYEAQ. The DNA for the CDR3 is TGTGCCAGCAGCCAAACCGGACAATTTTACTTC. It codes for CASSQTGQFYF.

The rearrangement uses TRBV28 and TRBJ1-2, with 8 bases matching TRBD1. This CDR3 has 15 residues. The V gene end was trimmed by 3 bases and the J gene end by 3 bases; junction bases not matched to a gene: 6. Per the germline V gene, CDR1 is MDHEN and CDR2 is SYDVKM. The CDR3 bases are TGTGCCAGCAGTTTTGGACAGGGTATCTACTATGGCTACACCTTC. Its translation is CASSFGQGIYYGYTF.

A single count supports this clone. CDR3 residues: CASGELAGVHEQYF. The CDR3 nucleotides are TGTGCCAGCGGGGAACTAGCGGGAGTCCACGAGCAGTACTTC. The chain combines TRBV3-1 (or the pseudogene TRBV3-2) with TRBJ2-7; 11 bases agree with TRBD2. This CDR3 region has 14 residues. V gave up 8 bases and J gave up 5 bases; unmatched junction bases: 8. Looked up from germline, CDR1 is LGHDT and CDR2 is YNNKEL (reference sequence).

The chain joins TRBV10-2 to TRBJ1-5; D possibly corresponds to TRBD1 (5 bases). V was pared by 3 bases and J by 3 bases, with 15 bases between. CDR3 size: 16 residues. From germline, CDR1 is WSHSY and CDR2 SAAADI. The chain's CDR3 is CASSDWQGEVNQPQHF. The DNA for the CDR3 is TGCGCCAGCAGTGATTGGCAGGGTGAGGTCAATCAGCCCCAGCATTTT.

The chain combines TRBV5-1 with TRBJ2-1; TRBD2 matches at 7 bases. J gave up 4 bases and V 4 bases, and 5 bases lay outside the gene matches. The CDR3 contains 14 residues. CDR1 is SGHRS and CDR2 is YFSETQ in the germline V gene. CDR3 nucleotides: TGCGCCAGCAGCCAGAGCGGGACTTACAATGAGCAGTTCTTC. Its translation is CASSQSGTYNEQFF.

The chain uses TRBV11-2 and TRBJ2-7; 8 positions match TRBD1. CDR3 length equals 14 residues. V lost 5 bases, J lost 6 bases, and 9 bases stayed unmatched. CDR1 is SGHAT, CDR2 FQNNGV, per germline. CDR3 bases: TGTGCCAGCAGCAACGGACAGGGCCGGGCCGAGCAGTACTTC. Translating it yields CASSNGQGRAEQYF. The full variable domain, completed using reference TRBV11-2 and TRBJ2-7, is EAGVAQSPRYKIIEKRQSVAFWCNPISGHATLYWYQQILGQGPKLLIQFQNNGVVDDSQLPKDRFSAERLKGVDSTLKIQPAKLEDSAVYLCASSNGQGRAEQYFGPGTRLTVT.

The chain is built from TRBV28 and TRBJ1-4; maybe TRBD1 (6 bases). The CDR3 runs to 11 residues. Per the germline V gene, CDR1 is MDHEN and CDR2 is SYDVKM. Trimming took off 5 bases at V and 10 bases at J, with 8 bases between the two ends. Here the CDR3 DNA reads TGTGCCAGCAGTACGGACAGAAAACTGTTTTTT. Residues: CASSTDRKLFF.

This chain connects TRBV28 to TRBJ2-7; tentative D call: TRBD1 (8 bases). From germline, CDR1 is MDHEN and CDR2 SYDVKM. Trimming took off 2 bases at V and 4 bases at J, with 18 bases between the two ends. The CDR3 contains 16 residues. The CDR3 loop is CASSLTGQGGEYEQYF. DNA for the CDR3: TGTGCCAGCAGTTTAACCGGACAGGGAGGGGAATACGAGCAGTACTTC. The entire variable domain, with the rest obtained from reference TRBV28 and TRBJ2-7, is as follows: DVKVTQSSRYLVKRTGEKVFLECVQDMDHENMFWYRQDPGLGLRLIYFSYDVKMKEKGDIPEGYSVSREKKERFSLILESASTNQTSMYLCASSLTGQGGEYEQYFGPGTRLTVT.